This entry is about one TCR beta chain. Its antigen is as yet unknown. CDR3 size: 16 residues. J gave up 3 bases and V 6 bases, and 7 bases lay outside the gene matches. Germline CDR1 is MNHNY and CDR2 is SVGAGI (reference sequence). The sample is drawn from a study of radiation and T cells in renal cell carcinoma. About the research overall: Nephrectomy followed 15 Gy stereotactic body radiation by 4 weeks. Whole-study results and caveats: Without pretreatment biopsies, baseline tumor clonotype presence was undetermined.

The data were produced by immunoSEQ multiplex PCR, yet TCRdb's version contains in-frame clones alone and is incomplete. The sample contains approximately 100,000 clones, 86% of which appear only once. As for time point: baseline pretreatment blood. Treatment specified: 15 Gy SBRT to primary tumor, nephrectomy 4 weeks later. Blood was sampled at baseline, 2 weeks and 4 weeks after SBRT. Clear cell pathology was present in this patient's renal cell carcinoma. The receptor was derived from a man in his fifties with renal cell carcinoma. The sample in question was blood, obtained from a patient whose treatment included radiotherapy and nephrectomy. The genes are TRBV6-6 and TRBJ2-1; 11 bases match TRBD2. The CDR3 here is CASRGLAGGFYNEQFF. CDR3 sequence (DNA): TGTGCCAGCAGGGGCCTAGCGGGAGGCTTCTACAATGAGCAGTTCTTC.